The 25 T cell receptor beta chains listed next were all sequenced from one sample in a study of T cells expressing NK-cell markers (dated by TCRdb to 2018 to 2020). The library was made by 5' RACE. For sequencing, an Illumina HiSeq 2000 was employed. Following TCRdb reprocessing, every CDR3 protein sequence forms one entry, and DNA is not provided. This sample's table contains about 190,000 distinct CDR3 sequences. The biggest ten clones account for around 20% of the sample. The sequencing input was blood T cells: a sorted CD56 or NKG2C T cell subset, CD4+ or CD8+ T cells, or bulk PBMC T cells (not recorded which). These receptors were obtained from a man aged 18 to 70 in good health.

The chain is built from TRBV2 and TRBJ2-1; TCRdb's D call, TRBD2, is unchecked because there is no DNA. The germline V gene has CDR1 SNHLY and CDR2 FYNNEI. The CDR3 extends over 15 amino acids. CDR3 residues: CASGTSGGAFDEQFF.

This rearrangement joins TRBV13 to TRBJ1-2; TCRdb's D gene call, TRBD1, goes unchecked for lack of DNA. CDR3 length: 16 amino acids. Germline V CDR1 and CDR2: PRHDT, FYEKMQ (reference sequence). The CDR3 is CASSLLRGADRYGYTF. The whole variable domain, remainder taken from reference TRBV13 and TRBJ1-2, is AAGVIQSPRHLIKEKRETATLKCYPIPRHDTVYWYQQGPGQDPQFLISFYEKMQSDKGSIPDRFSAQQFSDYHSELNMSSLELGDSALYFCASSLLRGADRYGYTFGSGTRLTVV.

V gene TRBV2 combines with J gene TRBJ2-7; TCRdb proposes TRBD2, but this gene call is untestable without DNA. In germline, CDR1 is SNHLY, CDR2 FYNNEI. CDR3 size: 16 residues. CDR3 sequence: CASIQASGGASYEQYF.

The CDR3 loop reads CASRRGYEQYF. This chain uses TRBV25-1 with TRBJ2-7; TCRdb proposes TRBD1, but this gene call is untestable without DNA. Germline assignment: CDR1 MGHDK and CDR2 SYGVNS. The CDR3 has 11 residues.

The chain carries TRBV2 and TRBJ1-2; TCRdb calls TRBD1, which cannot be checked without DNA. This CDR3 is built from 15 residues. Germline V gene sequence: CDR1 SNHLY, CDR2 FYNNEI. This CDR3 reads CASSRLWDRGHGYTF.

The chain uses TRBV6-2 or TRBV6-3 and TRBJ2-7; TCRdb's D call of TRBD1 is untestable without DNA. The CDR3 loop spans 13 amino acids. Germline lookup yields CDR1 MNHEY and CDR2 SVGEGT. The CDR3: CASRGQGTYEQYF.

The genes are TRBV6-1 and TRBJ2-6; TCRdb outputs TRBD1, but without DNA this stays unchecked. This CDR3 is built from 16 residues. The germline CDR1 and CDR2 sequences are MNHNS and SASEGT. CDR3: CASSDTSGVGANVLTF.

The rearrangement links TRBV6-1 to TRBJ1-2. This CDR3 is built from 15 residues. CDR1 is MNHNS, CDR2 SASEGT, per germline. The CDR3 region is CASSELGDLPYGYTF.

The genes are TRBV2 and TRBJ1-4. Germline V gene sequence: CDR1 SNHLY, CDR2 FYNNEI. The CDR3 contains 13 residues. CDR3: CASSEYTGEKLFF. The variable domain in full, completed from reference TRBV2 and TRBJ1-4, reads EPEVTQTPSHQVTQMGQEVILRCVPISNHLYFYWYRQILGQKVEFLVSFYNNEISEKSEIFDDQFSVERPDGSNFTLKIRSTKLEDSAMYFCASSEYTGEKLFFGSGTQLSVL.

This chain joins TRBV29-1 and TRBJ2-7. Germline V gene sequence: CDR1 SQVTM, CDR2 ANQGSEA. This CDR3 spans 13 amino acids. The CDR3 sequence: CSVRLGSSYEQYF.

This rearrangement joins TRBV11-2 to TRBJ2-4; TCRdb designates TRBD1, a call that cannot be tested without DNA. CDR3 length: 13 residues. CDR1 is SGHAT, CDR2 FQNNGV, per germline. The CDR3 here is CASSSGTGSIQYF.

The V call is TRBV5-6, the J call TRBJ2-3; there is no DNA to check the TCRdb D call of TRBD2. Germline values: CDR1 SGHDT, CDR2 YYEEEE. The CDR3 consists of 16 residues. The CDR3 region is CASSPFTSGRTDTQYF.

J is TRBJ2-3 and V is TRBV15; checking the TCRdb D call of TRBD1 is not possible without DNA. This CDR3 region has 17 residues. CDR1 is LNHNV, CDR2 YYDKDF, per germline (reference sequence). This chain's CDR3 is CATSRGEGAMDTDTQYF.

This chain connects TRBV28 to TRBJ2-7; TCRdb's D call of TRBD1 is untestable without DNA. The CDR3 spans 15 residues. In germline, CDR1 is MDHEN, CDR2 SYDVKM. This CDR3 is CASSPWRIRGYEQYF.

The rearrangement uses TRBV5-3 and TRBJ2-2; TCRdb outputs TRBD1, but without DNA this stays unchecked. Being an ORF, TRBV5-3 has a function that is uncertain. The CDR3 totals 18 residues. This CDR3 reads CARREPGTGGPETGELFF.

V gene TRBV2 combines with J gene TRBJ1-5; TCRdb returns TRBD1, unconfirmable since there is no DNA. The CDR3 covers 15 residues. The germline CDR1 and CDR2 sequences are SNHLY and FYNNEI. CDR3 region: CASSAGHRGNQPQHF.

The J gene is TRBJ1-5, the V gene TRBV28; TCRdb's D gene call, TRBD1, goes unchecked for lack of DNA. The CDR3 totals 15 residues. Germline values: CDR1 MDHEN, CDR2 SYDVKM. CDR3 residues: CASTEGQGIGQPQHF.

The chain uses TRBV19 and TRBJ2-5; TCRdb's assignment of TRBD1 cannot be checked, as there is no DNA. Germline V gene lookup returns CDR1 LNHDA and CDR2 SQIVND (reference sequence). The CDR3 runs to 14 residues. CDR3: CASSSTGQQETQYF.

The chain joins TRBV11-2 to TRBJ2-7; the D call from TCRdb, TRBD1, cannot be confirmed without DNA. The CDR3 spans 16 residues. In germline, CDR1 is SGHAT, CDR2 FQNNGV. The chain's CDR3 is CASSLETGFATYEQYF.

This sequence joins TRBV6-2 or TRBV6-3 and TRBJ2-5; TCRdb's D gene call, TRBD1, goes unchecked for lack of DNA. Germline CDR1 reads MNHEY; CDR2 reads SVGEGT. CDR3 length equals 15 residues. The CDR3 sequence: CASSYVGTSQETQYF.

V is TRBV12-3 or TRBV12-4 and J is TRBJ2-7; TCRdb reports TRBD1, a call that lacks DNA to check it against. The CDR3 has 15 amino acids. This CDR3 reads CASSPMGGGGYEQYF.

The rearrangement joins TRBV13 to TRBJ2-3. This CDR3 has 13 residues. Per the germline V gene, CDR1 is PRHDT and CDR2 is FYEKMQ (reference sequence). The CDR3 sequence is CASSRGWPDTQYF.

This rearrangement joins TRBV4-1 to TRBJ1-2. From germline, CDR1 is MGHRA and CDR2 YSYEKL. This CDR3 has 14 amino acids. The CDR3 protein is CASSQDRDNYGYTF.

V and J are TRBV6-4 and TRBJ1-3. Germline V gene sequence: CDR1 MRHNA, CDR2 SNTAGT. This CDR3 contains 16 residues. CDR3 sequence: CASSDPDTNSGNTIYF.

This CDR3 is CASSLAGGGGATDTQYF. This rearrangement joins TRBV5-1 to TRBJ2-3; as DNA is missing, the TRBD2 call by TCRdb cannot be tested. CDR1 is SGHRS and CDR2 is YFSETQ in the germline V gene. This CDR3 is built from 17 residues.